This passage covers 11 T cell receptor beta chains from one sample sequenced in a study of T cell responses to AZD1222 COVID-19 vaccine. The protocol was immunoSEQ multiplex PCR, while the TCRdb copy is restricted to in-frame clones and leaves out a portion. Among roughly 98,000 clones listed, 88% were seen once. The sequenced sample was peripheral blood, obtained 28 days after the second AZD1222 dose. Every receptor here comes from an adult who received the AZD1222 COVID-19 vaccine.

The chain links TRBV2 to TRBJ1-3; D is unclear. V was clipped by 2 bases and J by 2 bases, with 7 bases between them. CDR1 and CDR2 from the germline V gene are SNHLY and FYNNEI. The CDR3 length is 14 residues. CDR3 nucleotide sequence: TGTGCCAGCAGTGAATGGGGTACTGGAAACACCATATATTTT. Translating it yields CASSEWGTGNTIYF.

The chain joins TRBV6-5 to TRBJ2-7; D may be TRBD2 (6 bases). CDR1 MNHEY and CDR2 SVGAGI come from the germline V gene. The CDR3 has 14 residues. Trimming took off 4 bases at V and 2 bases at J, with 12 bases between the two ends. Written as DNA, the CDR3 is TGTGCCAGCAGTTCCGAGACTAGACCCTACGAGCAGTACTTC. Its translation: CASSSETRPYEQYF.

For this clone: This sample also contains other DNA sequences that code for the same CDR3. V gene TRBV5-1 combines with J gene TRBJ2-5; D may be TRBD2 (6 bases). Germline V lookup: CDR1 SGHRS, CDR2 YFSETQ. V lost 3 bases and J lost 2, with 11 bases in between. The length of the CDR3 is 14 residues. The CDR3 sequence is CASSSGLAQETQYF. The CDR3 DNA is TGCGCCAGCAGCTCCGGGCTAGCGCAAGAGACCCAGTACTTC.

This clone was found once. This rearrangement joins TRBV2 to TRBJ1-1; D call uncertain. V was shortened by 8 bases and J by 6 bases, with 10 bases between the two germline ends. CDR3 length: 11 amino acids. Germline assignment: CDR1 SNHLY and CDR2 FYNNEI. CDR3 in amino acids: CASRGSAEAFF. The DNA of the CDR3 is TGTGCCAGCCGAGGGAGTGCTGAAGCTTTCTTT.

The chain combines TRBV29-1 with TRBJ1-2; D gene uncertain. V was clipped by 6 bases and J by 6 bases, with 14 bases between them. This CDR3 region has 12 residues. CDR1 and CDR2 (germline): SQVTM, ANQGSEA. Here the CDR3 reads CSVVTPGDGYTF. CDR3 nucleotide sequence: TGCAGCGTGGTGACTCCGGGAGATGGCTACACCTTC. Supplemented by reference TRBV29-1 and TRBJ1-2, the full variable domain reads SAVISQKPSRDICQRGTSLTIQCQVDSQVTMMFWYRQQPGQSLTLIATANQGSEATYESGFVIDKFPISRPNLTFSTLTVSNMSPEDSSIYLCSVVTPGDGYTFGSGTRLTVV.

This chain joins TRBV15 and TRBJ1-4; no firm D call. The CDR3 length is 17 residues. Trimming took 1 base from V and 6 from J, leaving 18 bases between them. Germline loops: CDR1 LNHNV, CDR2 YYDKDF (reference sequence). DNA for the CDR3: TGTGCCACCAGCAGAGCTCCCCCCGGAGGCGGGGATGAAAAACTGTTTTTT. It specifies CATSRAPPGGGDEKLFF.

This clone was observed a handful of times. The identical CDR3 is also encoded by other nucleotide sequences in the sample. The J gene is TRBJ1-1, the V gene TRBV7-9; D is uncertain. The V gene lost 5 bases and the J gene lost 3 bases, with 7 bases spanning the gap. This CDR3 contains 12 residues. Looked up from germline, CDR1 is SEHNR and CDR2 is FQNEAQ (reference sequence). CDR3: CASSRGDTEAFF. As DNA, the CDR3 is TGTGCCAGCAGCCGTGGCGACACTGAAGCTTTCTTT.

The chain recombines TRBV11-2 with TRBJ1-1, with 7 bases that match TRBD1. Per germline, CDR1 SGHAT and CDR2 FQNNGV. The J segment lost 4 bases and the V segment lost 3 bases, leaving 5 bases of the junction unmatched. The length of the CDR3 is 14 residues. CDR3 DNA sequence: TGTGCCAGCAGCTTTCAGGGGGGGAGCACTGAAGCTTTCTTT. As protein: CASSFQGGSTEAFF.

This chain links TRBV29-1 with TRBJ2-7, with 9 positions matching TRBD2. Germline trimming cut 4 bases from V and 0 bases from J; bases unmatched to any gene: 4. Germline V CDR1 and CDR2: SQVTM, ANQGSEA. The CDR3 is 14 residues long. The CDR3 bases are TGCAGCGTTGTTTTGACTAGCGGCTCCTACGAGCAGTACTTC. Translated, it gives CSVVLTSGSYEQYF.

This chain links TRBV11-2 with TRBJ1-1; D gene unclear. This CDR3 has 13 amino acids. CDR1 SGHAT and CDR2 FQNNGV come from the germline V gene. V was pared by 2 bases and J by 3 bases, with 7 bases between. CDR3 protein: CASSLRPDTEAFF. The CDR3 DNA follows: TGTGCCAGCAGCTTAAGGCCGGACACTGAAGCTTTCTTT.

This clone was seen a few times. This chain joins TRBV19 and TRBJ1-3; D is undetermined. Germline V CDR1 and CDR2: LNHDA, SQIVND (reference sequence). This CDR3 has 15 amino acids. Trimming stripped 8 bases from V and 0 bases from J, with 14 bases between. Written as DNA, the CDR3 is TGTGCCAGTCTTAAGACTCAAGACTCTGGAAACACCATATATTTT. Amino acids: CASLKTQDSGNTIYF. The variable domain in full, with the rest retrieved from reference TRBV19 and TRBJ1-3, is DGGITQSPKYLFRKEGQNVTLSCEQNLNHDAMYWYRQDPGQGLRLIYYSQIVNDFQKGDIAEGYSVSREKKESFPLTVTSAQKNPTAFYLCASLKTQDSGNTIYFGEGSWLTVV.